The clone carrying this T cell receptor beta chain was seen once. Its target is unknown. Naive T cells were sorted: CD4+CD8-CD45RO-CD45RA+ for CD4+, CD8+CD4-CD45RA+CD27bright for CD8+. TCR libraries were built from about 0.55 ug of total RNA by linear amplification. TCRdb analysed the reads with MiXCR anew, one entry per CDR3 protein. The sample shows roughly 200,000 distinct CDR3 sequences, around 70% of them seen only once. The ends lost 8 bases at V and 9 bases at J; junction bases unmatched: 6. This CDR3 comprises 13 residues. CDR1 and CDR2 (germline): MNHEY, SMNVEV (reference sequence). This sample is part of a study of healthy donors' naive CD4 and CD8 T cells. About the study: A new alpha primer set targeted every functional IMGT alpha variant. Study-wide findings and caveats: Chains were not paired, since alpha and beta were sequenced in bulk. Reportedly, most V and J gene segments showed naive CD4+ versus CD8+ bias.

This receptor was identified in a pool of human donors in good health; the sample pools cells from several healthy donors. The chain employs TRBV27 and TRBJ2-1; 11 nucleotides match TRBD1. The sample comprised naive CD4+ and CD8+ T cells sorted from blood, pooled from several donors. The CDR3 coding sequence is TGTGCCAGCGGAATGGGACAGGGGGTTGAGCAGTTCTTC. Protein: CASGMGQGVEQFF.